This T cell receptor (beta chain) was recovered during a study of shared clonotypes between healthy human individuals. Regarding this clone: The antigen is unknown.

Trimming left V 7 bases short and J 0 bases short, with 7 bases between. Germline-derived CDR1 and CDR2 are MNHEY and SVGAGI. The CDR3 runs to 13 residues. Once extracted for a subset, genomic DNA was divided evenly among several immunoSEQ plates. Sequencing used immunoSEQ multiplex PCR; TCRdb keeps in-frame clones, though not all of them. This table has roughly 2 million clones, 85% to 95% appearing once. The study, taken as a whole, reports: A generally larger estimated richness was seen in naive subsets than in memory subsets. Generation probabilities of non-shared clonotypes were lower (relative to those shared by all four donors).

Sequencing used naive CD4+ T cells sorted from blood. Subset in this sample: CD45RA+ positively selected. The chain has TRBV6-5 and TRBJ1-5; D perhaps matches TRBD1 (5 bases). The sequence derives from a man aged 18 to 30 in good health. CDR3 nucleotide sequence: TGTGCCAGCAAGGGGAATAGCAATCAGCCCCAGCATTTT. It encodes CASKGNSNQPQHF.